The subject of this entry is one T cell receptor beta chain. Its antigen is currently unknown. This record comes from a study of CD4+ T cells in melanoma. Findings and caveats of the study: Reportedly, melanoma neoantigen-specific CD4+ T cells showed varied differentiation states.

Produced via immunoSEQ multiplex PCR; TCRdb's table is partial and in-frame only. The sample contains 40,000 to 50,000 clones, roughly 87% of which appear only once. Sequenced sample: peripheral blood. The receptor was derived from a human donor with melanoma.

Here the CDR3 reads CASSSTSGTVYPAFF. The DNA for the CDR3 is TGTGCCAGCAGCTCCACTTCCGGGACTGTTTATCCTGCTTTCTTT. The gene calls are TRBV7-2 and TRBJ1-1, with D tentatively TRBD1 (5 bases). Germline V gene sequence: CDR1 SGHTA, CDR2 FQGNSA. CDR3 size: 15 residues. The germline V and J ends were trimmed by 4 bases and 11 bases, with 23 bases remaining between them.